This T cell receptor (beta chain) appears in the sequencing data of a study of T cell responses to AZD1222 COVID-19 vaccine. Study-level information: Second-dose schedules of about 4 or about 12 weeks were combined.

Of note for this clone: Its antigen remains unidentified.

The CDR3 contains 15 residues. Only in-frame clones appear in the TCRdb table, and some are missing; sequencing was by immunoSEQ multiplex PCR. The data contain around 130,000 clones, 93% of them singletons. General study points: It should be noted that donors were predominantly white British and more often female, and clonal diversity was possibly underestimated.

The clonotype originates from an adult in good health. This rearrangement joins TRBV12-2 to TRBJ2-7; TRBD1, the D gene given by the table, was not confirmed from the DNA. TRBV12-2 is marked as a pseudogene. The sequencing here drew on peripheral blood, taken on day 0 of AZD1222 vaccination. The CDR3 sequence: CASRPTGGHSYEQYF. In DNA, the CDR3 is TGTGCAAGTCGCCCTACGGGCGGACACTCCTACGAGCAGTACTTC.